The 6 T cell receptor beta chains below all came from one sample that was sequenced in a study of T cell repertoires in cytomegalovirus infection. TCRdb re-called the reads with MiXCR, one entry per CDR3 protein. The sample has 200,000 to 300,000 distinct CDR3 sequences; over 8% are singletons. Sequencing was performed on PBMCs. All receptors derive from a human donor in good health (CMV status not recorded). Some clones in this sample may be carry-over from other donors' samples.

This clonotype was detected many times. The chain links TRBV7-2 to TRBJ1-5, with D tentatively TRBD1 (6 bases). Looked up from germline, CDR1 is SGHTA and CDR2 is FQGNSA. V was pared by 1 base and J by 1 base, with 8 bases between. This CDR3 region has 15 residues. CDR3 nucleotides: TGTGCCAGCAGCTTAGGCAGGGGAAGCAATCAGCCCCAGCATTTT. Translation gives CASSLGRGSNQPQHF.

There are many counts of this clonotype. The J gene is TRBJ1-2, the V gene TRBV7-9, with 10 bases aligning to TRBD1. Germline values: CDR1 SEHNR, CDR2 FQNEAQ (reference sequence). V shed 5 bases, J shed 2 bases, and the junction held 11 bases outside the gene matches. The CDR3 extends over 17 amino acids. The CDR3: CASSPSRTGGFNYGYTF. CDR3 nucleotide sequence: TGTGCCAGCAGCCCGAGCCGGACAGGGGGTTTCAACTATGGCTACACCTTC.

This clonotype was recorded many times. The CDR3 DNA sequence: TGTGCCAGCACCCGAGGACAGAGCACAGATACGCAGTATTTT. Its protein is CASTRGQSTDTQYF. The chain carries TRBV7-2 and TRBJ2-3, with TRBD1 as a possible D gene (6 bases). CDR3 length equals 14 residues. CDR1 is SGHTA, CDR2 FQGNSA, per germline. The V gene lost 7 bases and the J gene lost 0 bases, with 11 bases spanning the gap. The full variable domain, completed using reference TRBV7-2 and TRBJ2-3, is GAGVSQSPSNKVTEKGKDVELRCDPISGHTALYWYRQSLGQGLEFLIYFQGNSAPDKSGLPSDRFSAERTGGSVSTLTIQRTQQEDSAVYLCASTRGQSTDTQYFGPGTRLTVL.

The rearrangement uses TRBV7-8 and TRBJ1-3; no clear D. The CDR3 runs to 14 residues. The germline V gene encodes CDR1 SGHVS and CDR2 FQNEAQ. Trimming removed 0 bases from V and 2 bases from J, with 5 bases in between. The CDR3 sequence is CASSLAGPGNTIYF. CDR3 in DNA: TGTGCCAGCAGCTTAGCTGGGCCTGGAAACACCATATATTTT.

The chain is built from TRBV7-8 and TRBJ1-1; a possible D gene is TRBD1 (5 bases). There are 13 residues in the CDR3. V was shortened by 5 bases and J by 7 bases, with 14 bases between the two germline ends. The germline CDR1 and CDR2 sequences are SGHVS and FQNEAQ. The CDR3 loop is CASSPWGVIEAFF. CDR3 sequence (DNA): TGTGCCAGCAGCCCCTGGGGGGTGATTGAAGCTTTCTTT.

This clonotype was found many times. V gene TRBV7-8 combines with J gene TRBJ2-4, with D maybe TRBD2 (5 bases). V lost 5 bases, J lost 6 bases, and 26 bases lay in between. The CDR3 is 18 amino acids. Germline CDR1 reads SGHVS; CDR2 reads FQNEAQ. This chain's CDR3 is CASSQRSGLWTSGNIQYF. DNA of the CDR3: TGTGCCAGCAGCCAGCGGAGTGGCCTGTGGACCTCCGGAAACATTCAGTACTTC.